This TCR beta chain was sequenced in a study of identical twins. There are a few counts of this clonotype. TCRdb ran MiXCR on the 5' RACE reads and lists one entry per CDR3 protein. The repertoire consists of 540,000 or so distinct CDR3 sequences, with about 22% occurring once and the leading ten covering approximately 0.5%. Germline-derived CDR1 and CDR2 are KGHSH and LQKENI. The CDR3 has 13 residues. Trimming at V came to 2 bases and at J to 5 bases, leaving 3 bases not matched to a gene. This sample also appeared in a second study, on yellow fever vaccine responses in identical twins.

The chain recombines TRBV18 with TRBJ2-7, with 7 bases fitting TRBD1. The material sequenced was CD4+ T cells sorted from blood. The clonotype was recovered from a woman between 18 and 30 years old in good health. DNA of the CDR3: TGTGCCAGCTCACCAGGACAGGTGCACGAGCAGTACGTC. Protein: CASSPGQVHEQYV.